This TCR beta chain was found in a study of T-cell reconstitution after alpha-beta-depleted transplantation in children. Trimming took 2 bases from V and 6 from J, leaving 5 bases between them. Germline-derived CDR1 and CDR2 are SNHLY and FYNNEI. This CDR3 comprises 12 residues. For TCRbeta, the library was prepared with unique molecular identifiers. Using its own MiXCR run on the PCR reads, TCRdb lists one record per CDR3 protein. The table has 15,000 to 20,000 distinct CDR3 sequences, approximately 13% seen once. Findings of the study overall: The study reportedly traced alpha-beta T cells about two months after transplant to several hundred expanded graft clones. Some patients showed high day-60 TCRbeta diversity, which derived from surviving recipient T cells and thymic progenitors.

This clonotype has a count of ten or more. Antigen specificity is unknown. This specimen was PBMCs, mostly from graft donor cells, taken 180 days after TCRalphabeta/CD19-depleted stem cell transplant. The chain carries TRBV2 and TRBJ1-5; no definite D call. This receptor was obtained from a boy younger than two who had a stem cell transplant for Wiskott-Aldrich syndrome, so the T cells may come from the graft donor. CDR3 sequence (DNA): TGTGCCAGCAGTGAACCCTTTCAGCCCCAGCATTTT. It encodes CASSEPFQPQHF.